The 14 T cell receptor beta chains presented below share a single source sample, sequenced in a study of cytomegalovirus exposure and HLA in healthy donors. With 60 Vbeta and 13 Jbeta primers, the PCR was carried out. Sequencing used immunoSEQ multiplex PCR; TCRdb keeps in-frame clones, though not all of them. The sample consists of tens of thousands of clones, approximately 79% of them appearing once. Sequencing input: PBMCs. The receptor set was obtained from a woman aged 40 to 50 in good health and CMV-seropositive.

This chain links TRBV29-1 with TRBJ2-2; D is ambiguous. There are 12 residues in the CDR3. V was shortened by 4 bases and J by 5 bases, with 8 bases between the two germline ends. From germline, CDR1 is SQVTM and CDR2 ANQGSEA. CDR3 amino acids: CSVAFQTGELFF. The DNA for the CDR3 is TGCAGCGTTGCTTTTCAGACCGGGGAGCTGTTTTTT.

This clone was seen just once. CDR3 in amino acids: CASSLQANEKLFF. The DNA for the CDR3 is TGTGCCAGCAGCTTACAGGCTAATGAAAAACTGTTTTTT. This rearrangement joins TRBV7-9 to TRBJ1-4; D not resolved. Germline loops: CDR1 SEHNR, CDR2 FQNEAQ (reference sequence). Trimming removed 2 bases at V and 3 bases at J, with 4 bases between. The CDR3 sequence is 13 residues long.

This clone was detected many times. The chain uses TRBV6-1 and TRBJ1-6; D is unclear. This CDR3 is 14 amino acids long. Germline V gene sequence: CDR1 MNHNS, CDR2 SASEGT. V lost 8 bases to trimming and J lost 5 bases, with 13 bases between them. This chain's CDR3 is CASLYTANNSPLHF. Written as DNA, the CDR3 is TGTGCCAGCCTTTACACCGCCAATAATTCACCCCTCCACTTT.

The chain joins TRBV30 to TRBJ1-1, with 9 bases that match TRBD1. This CDR3 has 11 residues. Per the germline V gene, CDR1 is GTSNPN and CDR2 is SVGIG (reference sequence). The V and J ends lost 5 bases and 10 bases, in that order; junction bases with no gene match: 5. CDR3 in amino acids: CAWAPGQGAFF. For the CDR3, the DNA is TGTGCCTGGGCCCCGGGACAGGGAGCTTTCTTT.

This clone was picked up one time. J is TRBJ1-5 and V is TRBV30; 7 nucleotides match TRBD1. CDR1 is GTSNPN, CDR2 SVGIG, per germline (reference sequence). The ends lost 5 bases at V and 6 bases at J; junction bases unmatched: 7. This CDR3 region has 13 residues. CDR3 sequence reads: CAWQGGGSQPQHF. The CDR3, as DNA: TGTGCCTGGCAAGGGGGCGGGTCTCAGCCCCAGCATTTT.

This clone was counted only a few times. The chain couples TRBV4-1 to TRBJ1-5; a possible D gene is TRBD1 (5 bases). Trimming pared 3 bases from V and 5 bases from J, leaving 14 bases between. The CDR3 sequence is 15 residues long. Germline lookup yields CDR1 MGHRA and CDR2 YSYEKL. CDR3 sequence: CASSQGGKGDQPQHF. CDR3 nucleotide sequence: TGCGCCAGCAGCCAGGGGGGGAAGGGAGATCAGCCCCAGCATTTT.

The rearrangement uses TRBV11-2 and TRBJ2-7; D possibly corresponds to TRBD2 (5 bases). CDR1 SGHAT and CDR2 FQNNGV come from the germline V gene. This CDR3 comprises 15 residues. V dropped 0 bases and J dropped 7 bases, with 16 bases sitting between them. The CDR3 sequence: CASSLDPAREVEQYF. CDR3 coding DNA: TGTGCCAGCAGCTTAGATCCTGCACGGGAAGTGGAGCAGTACTTC.

The chain uses TRBV14 and TRBJ1-2, with D hard to call. CDR3 length: 13 amino acids. Germline V gene lookup returns CDR1 SGHDN and CDR2 FVKESK. V was clipped by 0 bases and J by 7 bases, with 9 bases between them. The CDR3 spells CASSQDLLLGYTF. Written as DNA, the CDR3 is TGTGCCAGCAGCCAAGACCTCCTCCTTGGCTACACCTTC. Full variable domain (outside the CDR3, taken from reference TRBV14 and TRBJ1-2): EAGVTQFPSHSVIEKGQTVTLRCDPISGHDNLYWYRRVMGKEIKFLLHFVKESKQDESGMPNNRFLAERTGGTYSTLKVQPAELEDSGVYFCASSQDLLLGYTFGSGTRLTVV.

The V call is TRBV6-4, the J call TRBJ2-3; 8 bases agree with TRBD2. The CDR3 extends over 16 amino acids. V shed 3 bases, J shed 3 bases, and the junction held 8 bases outside the gene matches. CDR1 and CDR2 (germline): MRHNA, SNTAGT. Written as DNA, the CDR3 is TGTGCCAGCAGTGAAGCCTTTCGGGGGGGAACAGATACGCAGTATTTT. Amino acid sequence: CASSEAFRGGTDTQYF.

This sequence joins TRBV30 and TRBJ2-6, with D perhaps matching TRBD1 (5 bases). V was clipped by 3 bases and J by 0 bases, with 12 bases between them. Germline loops: CDR1 GTSNPN, CDR2 SVGIG (reference sequence). CDR3 size: 16 residues. CDR3 region: CAWRSGRTSGANVLTF. The CDR3 nucleotides read TGTGCCTGGAGGTCAGGGCGGACCTCTGGGGCCAACGTCCTGACTTTC.

A single count supports this clone. The V and J genes are TRBV27 and TRBJ2-5; TRBD2 might be the D (6 bases). CDR1 is MNHEY and CDR2 is SMNVEV in the germline V gene (reference sequence). V lost 2 bases and J lost 5, with 9 bases in between. This CDR3 contains 13 residues. In DNA form, the CDR3 reads TGTGCCAGCAGTTTAGCGGGACGGGAGACCCAGTACTTC. Translated: CASSLAGRETQYF.

This clone was detected once. The V call is TRBV18, the J call TRBJ1-2; D ambiguous. Germline V CDR1 and CDR2: KGHSH, LQKENI. The CDR3 spans 14 residues. V shed 3 bases and J shed 0 bases, with 8 bases lying between them. The CDR3 protein is CASSPSGTNYGYTF. CDR3 bases: TGTGCCAGCTCACCTTCAGGAACTAACTATGGCTACACCTTC.

The rearrangement joins TRBV5-1 to TRBJ2-5; 9 nucleotides match TRBD2. J gave up 3 bases and V 0 bases, and 0 bases lay outside the gene matches. Germline CDR1 reads SGHRS; CDR2 reads YFSETQ. CDR3 length: 14 amino acids. The CDR3 DNA reads TGCGCCAGCAGCTTGGCTAGCGGGGAAGAGACCCAGTACTTC. This sequence encodes CASSLASGEETQYF. The full variable domain, rest sourced from reference TRBV5-1 and TRBJ2-5, is KAGVTQTPRYLIKTRGQQVTLSCSPISGHRSVSWYQQTPGQGLQFLFEYFSETQRNKGNFPGRFSGRQFSNSRSEMNVSTLELGDSALYLCASSLASGEETQYFGPGTRLLVL.

The chain uses TRBV19 and TRBJ2-5; D gene uncertain. The CDR3 sequence is 13 residues long. Trimming stripped 5 bases from V and 3 bases from J, with 10 bases between. In germline, CDR1 is LNHDA, CDR2 SQIVND (reference sequence). The CDR3, as DNA: TGTGCCAGTAGTTCCGACTCGAAAGAGACCCAGTACTTC. Translated: CASSSDSKETQYF.